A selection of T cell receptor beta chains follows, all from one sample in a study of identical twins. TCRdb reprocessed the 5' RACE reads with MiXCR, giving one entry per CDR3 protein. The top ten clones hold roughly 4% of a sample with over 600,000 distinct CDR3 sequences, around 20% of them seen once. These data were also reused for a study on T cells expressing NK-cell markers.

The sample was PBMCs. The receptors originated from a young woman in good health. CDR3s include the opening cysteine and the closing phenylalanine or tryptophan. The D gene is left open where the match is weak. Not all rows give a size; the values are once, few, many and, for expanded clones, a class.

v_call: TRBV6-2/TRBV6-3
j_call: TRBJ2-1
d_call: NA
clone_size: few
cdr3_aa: CASRMGELISYNEQFF
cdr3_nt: TGTGCCAGCAGGATGGGGGAGTTGATCTCCTACAATGAGCAGTTCTTC

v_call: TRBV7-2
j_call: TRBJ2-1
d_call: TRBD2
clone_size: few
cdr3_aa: CASSPHRTSGIAGEQFF
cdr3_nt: TGTGCCAGCAGCCCTCACCGGACTAGCGGGATTGCGGGTGAGCAGTTCTTC

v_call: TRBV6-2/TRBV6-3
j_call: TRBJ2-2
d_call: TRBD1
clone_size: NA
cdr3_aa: CASRRRGQSNTGELFF
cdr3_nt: TGTGCCAGCAGGCGACGGGGACAGTCGAACACCGGGGAGCTGTTTTTT

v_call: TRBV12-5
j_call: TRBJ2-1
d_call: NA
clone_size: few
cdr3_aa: CASGLVTNEQFF
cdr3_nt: TGTGCTAGTGGTTTGGTAACAAATGAGCAGTTCTTC

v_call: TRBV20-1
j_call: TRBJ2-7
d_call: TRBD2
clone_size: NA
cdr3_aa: CSASGGDYEQYF
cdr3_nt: TGCAGTGCTAGCGGGGGGGACTACGAGCAGTACTTC

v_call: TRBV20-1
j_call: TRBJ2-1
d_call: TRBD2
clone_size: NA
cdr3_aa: CSASAGAHNEQFF
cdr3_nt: TGCAGTGCTAGCGCGGGAGCCCACAATGAGCAGTTCTTC

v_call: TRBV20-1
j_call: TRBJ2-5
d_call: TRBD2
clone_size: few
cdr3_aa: CSAGGVSGGQETQYF
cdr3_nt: TGCAGTGCTGGTGGAGTTAGCGGGGGACAAGAGACCCAGTACTTC

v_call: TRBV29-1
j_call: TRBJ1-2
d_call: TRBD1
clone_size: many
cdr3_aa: CSVFDTGTGAVFSDYGYTF
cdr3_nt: TGCAGCGTCTTCGACACCGGGACAGGGGCCGTATTTTCGGACTATGGCTACACCTTC

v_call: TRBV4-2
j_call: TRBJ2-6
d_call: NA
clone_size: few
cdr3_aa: CASSQPPLRSSGANVLTF
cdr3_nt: TGTGCCAGCAGCCAACCCCCCCTCAGAAGCTCTGGGGCCAACGTCCTGACTTTC

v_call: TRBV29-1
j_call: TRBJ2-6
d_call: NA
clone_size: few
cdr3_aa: CSVTTRANVLTF
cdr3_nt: TGCAGCGTCACCACCCGGGCCAACGTCCTGACTTTC

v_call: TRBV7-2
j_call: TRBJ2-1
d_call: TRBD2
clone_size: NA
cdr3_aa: CASSVQREQEFF
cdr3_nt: TGTGCCAGCAGCGTTCAGCGGGAGCAAGAGTTCTTC

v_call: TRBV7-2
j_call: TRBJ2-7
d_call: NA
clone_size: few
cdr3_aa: CASSHPGGDRSYEQYF
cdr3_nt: TGTGCCAGCAGCCACCCCGGGGGGGACAGGTCCTACGAGCAGTACTTC

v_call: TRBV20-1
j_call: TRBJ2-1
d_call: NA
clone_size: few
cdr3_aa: CSASEPNNEQFF
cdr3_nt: TGCAGTGCTAGCGAGCCCAACAATGAGCAGTTCTTC

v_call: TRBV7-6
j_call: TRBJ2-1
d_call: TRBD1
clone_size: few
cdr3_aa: CASSSLWTGEQFF
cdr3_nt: TGTGCCAGCAGCTCATTATGGACAGGAGAACAGTTCTTC

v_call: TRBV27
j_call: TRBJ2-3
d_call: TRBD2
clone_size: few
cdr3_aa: CASTTSGMTDTQYF
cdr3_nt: TGTGCCAGCACGACTAGCGGGATGACAGATACGCAGTATTTT

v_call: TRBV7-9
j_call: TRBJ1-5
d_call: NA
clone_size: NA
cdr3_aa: CASSLAPGSQPQHF
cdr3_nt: TGTGCCAGCAGCTTAGCGCCAGGATCTCAGCCCCAGCATTTT

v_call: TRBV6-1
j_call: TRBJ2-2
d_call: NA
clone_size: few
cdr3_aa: CASRPRTSNTGELFF
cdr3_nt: TGTGCCAGCCGCCCCCGCACCTCGAACACCGGGGAGCTGTTTTTT

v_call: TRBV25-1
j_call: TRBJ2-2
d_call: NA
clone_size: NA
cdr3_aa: CASSELKQENTGELFF
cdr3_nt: TGTGCCAGCAGTGAATTGAAACAGGAGAACACCGGGGAGCTGTTTTTT

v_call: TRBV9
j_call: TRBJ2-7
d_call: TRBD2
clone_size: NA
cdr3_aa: CASSVSTSGGANEQYF
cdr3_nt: TGTGCCAGCAGCGTGTCGACTAGCGGGGGGGCCAACGAGCAGTACTTC

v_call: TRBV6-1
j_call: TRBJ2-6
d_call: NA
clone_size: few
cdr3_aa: CASSRDPNGANVLTF
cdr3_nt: TGTGCCAGCAGCCGAGATCCGAATGGGGCCAACGTCCTGACTTTC

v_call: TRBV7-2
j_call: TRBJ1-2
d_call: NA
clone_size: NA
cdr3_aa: CASSPLSGAAGYTF
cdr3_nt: TGTGCCAGCAGCCCCTTGTCAGGGGCGGCTGGCTACACCTTC

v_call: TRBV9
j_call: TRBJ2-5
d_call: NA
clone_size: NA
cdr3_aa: CASSVDLAMETQYF
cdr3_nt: TGTGCCAGCAGCGTAGACTTGGCAATGGAGACCCAGTACTTC

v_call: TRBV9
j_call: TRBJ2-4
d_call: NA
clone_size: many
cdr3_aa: CASSVGELLAKNIQYF
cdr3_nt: TGTGCCAGCAGCGTGGGCGAGTTGCTAGCCAAAAACATTCAGTACTTC

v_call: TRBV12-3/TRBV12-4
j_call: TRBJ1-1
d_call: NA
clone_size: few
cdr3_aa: CASKVFPNTEAFF
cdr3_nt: TGTGCCAGCAAGGTTTTTCCGAACACTGAAGCTTTCTTT

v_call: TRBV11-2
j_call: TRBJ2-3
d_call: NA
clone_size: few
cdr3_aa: CASKGLRGWSTDTQYF
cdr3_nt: TGTGCCAGCAAGGGGTTGCGGGGCTGGAGCACAGATACGCAGTATTTT

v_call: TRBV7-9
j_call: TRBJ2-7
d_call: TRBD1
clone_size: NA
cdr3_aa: CASSLQGAKEQYF
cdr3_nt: TGTGCCAGCAGCCTCCAGGGGGCTAAGGAGCAGTACTTC

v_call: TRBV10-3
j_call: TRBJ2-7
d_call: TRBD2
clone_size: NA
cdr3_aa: CAISPGGTISREQYF
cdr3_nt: TGTGCCATCAGCCCAGGTGGGACTATATCCCGAGAGCAGTACTTC

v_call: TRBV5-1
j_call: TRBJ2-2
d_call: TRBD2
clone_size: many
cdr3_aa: CASSGDTSVAGELFF
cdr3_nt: TGCGCCAGCAGCGGCGATACTAGCGTTGCCGGGGAGCTGTTTTTT

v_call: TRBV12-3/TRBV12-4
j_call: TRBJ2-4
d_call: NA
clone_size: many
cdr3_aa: CASSQRVTGHIQYF
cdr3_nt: TGTGCCAGCAGCCAGAGGGTTACAGGGCACATTCAGTACTTC

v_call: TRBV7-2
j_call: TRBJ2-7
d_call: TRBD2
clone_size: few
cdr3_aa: CASSLAAGANYEQYF
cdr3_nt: TGTGCCAGCAGCTTAGCGGCGGGAGCTAACTACGAGCAGTACTTC

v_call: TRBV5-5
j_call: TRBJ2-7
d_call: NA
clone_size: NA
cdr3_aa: CASSLEGPFYEQYF
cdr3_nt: TGTGCCAGCAGCTTGGAAGGGCCCTTCTACGAGCAGTACTTC

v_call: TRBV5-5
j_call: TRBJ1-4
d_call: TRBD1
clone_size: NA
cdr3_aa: CASSSRGGTNEKLFF
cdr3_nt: TGTGCCAGCAGCTCCAGGGGGGGAACTAATGAAAAACTGTTTTTT